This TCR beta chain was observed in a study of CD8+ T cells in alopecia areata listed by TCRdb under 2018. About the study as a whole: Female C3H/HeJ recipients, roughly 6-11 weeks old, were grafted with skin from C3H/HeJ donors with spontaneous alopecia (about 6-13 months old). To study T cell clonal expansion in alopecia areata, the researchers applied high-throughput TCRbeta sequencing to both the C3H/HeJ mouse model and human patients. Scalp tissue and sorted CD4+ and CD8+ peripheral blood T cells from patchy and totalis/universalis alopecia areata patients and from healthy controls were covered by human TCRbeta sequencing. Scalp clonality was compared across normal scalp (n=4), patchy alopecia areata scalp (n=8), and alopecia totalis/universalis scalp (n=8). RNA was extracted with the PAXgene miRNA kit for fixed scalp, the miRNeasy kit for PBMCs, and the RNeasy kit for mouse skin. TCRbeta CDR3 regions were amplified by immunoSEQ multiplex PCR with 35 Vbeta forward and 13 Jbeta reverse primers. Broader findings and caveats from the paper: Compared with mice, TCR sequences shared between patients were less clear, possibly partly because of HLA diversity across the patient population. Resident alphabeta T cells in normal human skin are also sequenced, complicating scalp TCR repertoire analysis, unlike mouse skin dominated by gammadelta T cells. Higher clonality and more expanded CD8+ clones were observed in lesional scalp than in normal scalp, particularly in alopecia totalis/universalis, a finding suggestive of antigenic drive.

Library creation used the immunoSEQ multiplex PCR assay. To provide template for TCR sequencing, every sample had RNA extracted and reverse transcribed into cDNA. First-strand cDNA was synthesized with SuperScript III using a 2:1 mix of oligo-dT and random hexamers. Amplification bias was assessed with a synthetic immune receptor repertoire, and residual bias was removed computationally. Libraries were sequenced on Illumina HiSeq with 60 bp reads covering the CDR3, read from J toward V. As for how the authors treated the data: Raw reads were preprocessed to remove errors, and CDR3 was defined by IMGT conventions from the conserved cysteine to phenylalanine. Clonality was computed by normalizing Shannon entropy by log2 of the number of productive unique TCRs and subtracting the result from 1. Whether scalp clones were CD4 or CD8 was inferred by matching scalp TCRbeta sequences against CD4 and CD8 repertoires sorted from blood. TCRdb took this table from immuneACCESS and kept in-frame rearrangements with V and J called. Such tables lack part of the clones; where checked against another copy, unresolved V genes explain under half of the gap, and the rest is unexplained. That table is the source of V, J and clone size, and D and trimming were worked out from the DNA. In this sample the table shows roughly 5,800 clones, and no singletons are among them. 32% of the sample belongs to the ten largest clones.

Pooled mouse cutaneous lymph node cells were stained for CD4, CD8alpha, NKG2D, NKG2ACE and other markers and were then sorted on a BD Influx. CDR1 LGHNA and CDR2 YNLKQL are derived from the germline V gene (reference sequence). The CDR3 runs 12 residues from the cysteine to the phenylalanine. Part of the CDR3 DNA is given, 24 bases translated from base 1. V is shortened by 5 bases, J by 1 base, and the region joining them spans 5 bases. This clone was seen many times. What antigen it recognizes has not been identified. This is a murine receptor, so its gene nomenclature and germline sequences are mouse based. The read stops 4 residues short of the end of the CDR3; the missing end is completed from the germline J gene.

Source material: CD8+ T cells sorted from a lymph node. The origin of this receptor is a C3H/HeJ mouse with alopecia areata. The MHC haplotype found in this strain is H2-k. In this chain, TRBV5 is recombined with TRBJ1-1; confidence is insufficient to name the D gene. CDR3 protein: CASSSGNTEVFF. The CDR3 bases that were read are TGTGCCAGCAGCTCAGGGAACACA.